The 9 T cell receptor beta chains below were found in one sample sequenced in a study of low-dose radiotherapy and immunotherapy resistance in tumors. Time point: after trial treatment. Described treatment: LDRT plus nivolumab, ipilimumab, low-dose cyclophosphamide and aspirin (RACIN trial). Alpha- and beta-chain coverage of first-strand cDNA came from TRAV- and TRBV-specific primers. TCR amplification used roughly 20 PCR cycles, a constant-region primer and a V-primer adapter. TCRdb redid the calling of the reads with MiXCR, one entry per CDR3 protein. The repertoire has about 60,000 distinct CDR3 sequences, 20% to 25% of them found once; the top ten carry about 7%. Here the sequenced sample was PBMCs, taken after low-dose radiotherapy plus immunotherapy. The receptors come from a male donor with prostate cancer.

This clonotype was seen ten or more times. This chain uses TRBV6-1 with TRBJ1-2, with 9 bases matching TRBD1. V gave up 2 bases and J gave up 7 bases; unmatched junction bases: 8. Germline loops: CDR1 MNHNS, CDR2 SASEGT. The length of the CDR3 is 15 residues. The CDR3 here is CASSELGQGPSGYTF. The CDR3 bases are TGTGCCAGCAGTGAACTAGGACAGGGGCCTAGTGGCTACACCTTC.

The chain is built from TRBV6-2 or TRBV6-3 and TRBJ2-7; D is unclear. This CDR3 comprises 14 residues. Deletions cut 0 bases from V and 5 bases from J, with 11 bases between. CDR1 and CDR2 (germline): MNHEY, SVGEGT. The CDR3 region is CASSYSARVDEQYF. In nucleotides, the CDR3 is TGTGCCAGCAGTTACTCAGCCCGGGTGGACGAGCAGTACTTC.

This clonotype has ten or more counts. The J gene is TRBJ1-1, the V gene TRBV5-1, with D uncertain. The germline V gene has CDR1 SGHRS and CDR2 YFSETQ. The CDR3 contains 17 residues. Trimming cost V 4 bases and J 4 bases, with 23 bases left between them. CDR3 in DNA: TGCGCCAGCAGCGCGACGGCAAAGGCCCCTGGAGGCACTGAAGCTTTCTTT. Translated: CASSATAKAPGGTEAFF.

CDR3: CASSFGTSGARSYEQYF. CDR3 DNA: TGCGCCAGCAGCTTCGGGACTAGCGGGGCCCGCTCCTACGAGCAGTACTTC. The chain joins TRBV5-1 to TRBJ2-7; 13 nucleotides line up with TRBD2. This CDR3 region has 17 residues. V was clipped by 2 bases and J by 0 bases; unmatched bases: 5. CDR1 and CDR2 (germline): SGHRS, YFSETQ.

This clonotype was detected ten times or more. This sequence joins TRBV3-1 and TRBJ2-2; 8 positions agree with TRBD1. V shed 4 bases, J shed 2 bases, and the junction held 3 bases outside the gene matches. CDR1 is LGHDT and CDR2 is YNNKEL in the germline V gene (reference sequence). The length of the CDR3 is 15 residues. The CDR3 DNA sequence: TGTGCCAGCAGCCGAGGACAGGGAAACACCGGGGAGCTGTTTTTT. Protein sequence: CASSRGQGNTGELFF.

This clonotype was detected many times. V usage is TRBV18 and J usage is TRBJ1-1; 7 nucleotides line up with TRBD1. The junction had 5 bases not matched to a gene; V was cut back by 3 bases and J by 1 base. The CDR3 extends over 15 amino acids. Germline V gene data show CDR1 as KGHSH and CDR2 as LQKENI. The DNA for the CDR3 is TGTGCCAGCTCACCGGCGGGACAGAAGAACACTGAAGCTTTCTTT. It codes for CASSPAGQKNTEAFF. Complete variable domain (other parts from reference TRBV18 and TRBJ1-1): NAGVMQNPRHLVRRRGQEARLRCSPMKGHSHVYWYRQLPEEGLKFMVYLQKENIIDESGMPKERFSAEFPKEGPSILRIQQVVRGDSAAYFCASSPAGQKNTEAFFGQGTRLTVV.

Ten or more counts support this clonotype. This chain joins TRBV28 and TRBJ1-1; TRBD1 matches at 7 bases. V shed 4 bases, J shed 3 bases, and the junction held 8 bases outside the gene matches. The CDR3 contains 15 residues. The germline V gene has CDR1 MDHEN and CDR2 SYDVKM. CDR3 in amino acids: CASSSYRGLDTEAFF. CDR3 nucleotide sequence: TGTGCCAGCAGTTCTTACAGGGGTTTGGACACTGAAGCTTTCTTT.

As for this clonotype: A read error may be the cause here, since a much bigger clone is one base away. This chain links TRBV7-2 with TRBJ1-6; 7 nucleotides match TRBD1. The length of the CDR3 is 15 residues. Per the germline V gene, CDR1 is SGHTA and CDR2 is FQGNSA. CDR3 nucleotides: TGTGCCATCAGCTTATTACAGGGGCCAGGATCACCCCTCCACTTT. Translation gives CAISLLQGPGSPLHF.

This clonotype has a count of ten or more. The rearrangement joins TRBV20-1 to TRBJ1-6, with D uncertain. In germline, CDR1 is DFQATT, CDR2 SNEGSKA (reference sequence). Between the trimmed V and J ends, which lost 3 bases and 0 bases, there was a span of 12 bases. The CDR3 spans 16 residues. The CDR3 sequence is CSASTSLSSYNSPLHF. CDR3 nucleotide sequence: TGCAGTGCTAGCACGAGCCTGAGCTCCTATAATTCACCCCTCCACTTT.